The rows below give T cell receptor beta chains drawn from one sample of a study of blood T cell repertoires in COVID-19. The data were produced by immunoSEQ multiplex PCR, yet TCRdb's version contains in-frame clones alone and is incomplete. Among 190,000 or so clones listed, about 87% were seen once. The sequencing input was peripheral blood. The receptors originated from a man in his forties with active or convalescent COVID-19. CDR3s include the opening cysteine and the closing phenylalanine or tryptophan. The order of the fields is J gene, clone size, V gene, D gene, CDR3 DNA, CDR3 protein. D genes are given only for firm matches. Some rows mark clone size as missing; the rest say once, few, many or name a class of expanded clone.

J: TRBJ2-7; size: once; V: TRBV4-3; D: TRBD1; DNA: TGCGCCAGCAGCCGCGACAGGGGGCCCCGGAGCTCCTACGAGCAGTACTTC; CDR3: CASSRDRGPRSSYEQYF
J: TRBJ2-3; size: -; V: TRBV10-3; D: TRBD2; DNA: TGTGCCATCAGTGTGGCTAGCGGGGGACCAGATACGCAGTATTTT; CDR3: CAISVASGGPDTQYF
J: TRBJ2-1; size: -; V: TRBV4-1; D: TRBD1; DNA: TGCGCCAGCAGCCAACCCCAGGGGGCAAGTGAGCAGTTCTTC; CDR3: CASSQPQGASEQFF
J: TRBJ2-5; size: -; V: TRBV6-2/TRBV6-3; D: -; DNA: TGTGCCAGCAGTTACGGGCAGGGGACGGTCCAAGAGACCCAGTACTTC; CDR3: CASSYGQGTVQETQYF
J: TRBJ1-1; size: -; V: TRBV5-4; D: TRBD1; DNA: TGTGCCAGCAGCGCCGGGACAGGGTATGACACTGAAGCTTTCTTT; CDR3: CASSAGTGYDTEAFF
J: TRBJ1-2; size: few; V: TRBV27; D: TRBD1; DNA: TGTGCCAGCAGTTACCGACAGGGAGGAAACTACACCTTC; CDR3: CASSYRQGGNYTF
J: TRBJ1-6; size: -; V: TRBV2; D: TRBD1; DNA: TGTGCCAGCAGGGCCGGGACAGCAAATTCACCCCTCCACTTT; CDR3: CASRAGTANSPLHF
J: TRBJ1-2; size: -; V: TRBV28; D: -; DNA: TGTGCCAGCAGTTTCGGGTTCCAAAACTATGGCTACACCTTC; CDR3: CASSFGFQNYGYTF
J: TRBJ2-1; size: -; V: TRBV10-2; D: -; DNA: TGCGCCAGCAGTGAAAGGAGCAATGAGCAGTTCTTC; CDR3: CASSERSNEQFF
J: TRBJ1-1; size: few; V: TRBV5-1; D: -; DNA: TGCGCCAGCAGCTTGGGACACGACACTGAAGCTTTCTTT; CDR3: CASSLGHDTEAFF
J: TRBJ1-1; size: -; V: TRBV30; D: -; DNA: TGTGCCTGGAGATGGCGGGAGAACACTGAAGCTTTCTTT; CDR3: CAWRWRENTEAFF
J: TRBJ1-2; size: -; V: TRBV4-1; D: -; DNA: TGCGCCAGCAGCCGATCCTACCAGGGATCTAACTATGGCTACACCTTC; CDR3: CASSRSYQGSNYGYTF
J: TRBJ2-1; size: -; V: TRBV7-3; D: -; DNA: TGTGCCAGCAGCTCCCGGCGGGTGAGCTCCTACAATGAGCAGTTCTTC; CDR3: CASSSRRVSSYNEQFF
J: TRBJ1-1; size: -; V: TRBV18; D: -; DNA: TGTGCCAGCTCACCACTAGGGATGGGGCCCATGAACACTGAAGCTTTCTTT; CDR3: CASSPLGMGPMNTEAFF
J: TRBJ2-3; size: -; V: TRBV6-5; D: TRBD1; DNA: TGTGCCAGCGCTCGGGACAGAAACACAGATACGCAGTATTTT; CDR3: CASARDRNTDTQYF
J: TRBJ1-5; size: -; V: TRBV19; D: -; DNA: TGTGCCAGTAGTTTAGGGGCCAGTCAGCCCCAGCATTTT; CDR3: CASSLGASQPQHF
J: TRBJ1-2; size: -; V: TRBV6-5; D: -; DNA: TGTGCCAGCAGCCGCTCTGATCGGTCTAACTATGGCTACACCTTC; CDR3: CASSRSDRSNYGYTF
J: TRBJ1-3; size: many; V: TRBV4-1; D: -; DNA: TGCGCCAGCAGCCAAGTCACCGGGCAGGGCCACTCTGGAAACACCATATATTTT; CDR3: CASSQVTGQGHSGNTIYF
J: TRBJ1-6; size: once; V: TRBV7-8; D: -; DNA: TGTGCCAGCAGCGGCTCCACGACACCCCTCCACTTT; CDR3: CASSGSTTPLHF
J: TRBJ1-1; size: -; V: TRBV5-5; D: -; DNA: TGTGCCAGCAGCTCGGAAAGGGCGGGCACTGAAGCTTTCTTT; CDR3: CASSSERAGTEAFF
J: TRBJ1-4; size: -; V: TRBV7-3; D: -; DNA: TGTGCCAGCAGCTTAAGAGGCGGTAATGAAAAACTGTTTTTT; CDR3: CASSLRGGNEKLFF
J: TRBJ1-2; size: -; V: TRBV6-2/TRBV6-3; D: -; DNA: TGTGCCAGCAGTCGTGGCCAGAACTATGGCTACACCTTC; CDR3: CASSRGQNYGYTF
J: TRBJ2-1; size: -; V: TRBV10-3; D: TRBD2; DNA: TGTGCCATCAGTGAGGGGGGGGACTACAATGAGCAGTTCTTC; CDR3: CAISEGGDYNEQFF
J: TRBJ1-5; size: once; V: TRBV28; D: TRBD1; DNA: TGTGCCAGCAGCCCTCGAACACAGGGGGTGAACAATCAGCCCCAGCATTTT; CDR3: CASSPRTQGVNNQPQHF
J: TRBJ1-1; size: -; V: TRBV19; D: -; DNA: TGTGCCAGTAGTATCAACGGGTGGAACACTGAAGCTTTCTTT; CDR3: CASSINGWNTEAFF
J: TRBJ1-1; size: -; V: TRBV30; D: -; DNA: TGTGCCTGGAGTGTATTACCGGGAAACACTGAAGCTTTCTTT; CDR3: CAWSVLPGNTEAFF
J: TRBJ2-7; size: -; V: TRBV10-3; D: -; DNA: TGTGCCATCCTTAGCGAGGTCCCCTACGAGCAGTACTTC; CDR3: CAILSEVPYEQYF
J: TRBJ1-1; size: -; V: TRBV6-5; D: -; DNA: TGTGCCAGCAGTTACAGGGGGATGAACACTGAAGCTTTCTTT; CDR3: CASSYRGMNTEAFF
J: TRBJ2-7; size: -; V: TRBV5-3; D: -; DNA: TGTGCCAGAAGCGGAGGGGACGAGCAGTACTTC; CDR3: CARSGGDEQYF
J: TRBJ1-5; size: -; V: TRBV19; D: -; DNA: TGTGCCAGTAGTATAGTTAGGGGTCGAAGCAATCAGCCCCAGCATTTT; CDR3: CASSIVRGRSNQPQHF
J: TRBJ2-7; size: -; V: TRBV27; D: TRBD1; DNA: TGTGCCAGCAGTCCCAACCCGGGACAGGGTATCTACGAGCAGTACTTC; CDR3: CASSPNPGQGIYEQYF
J: TRBJ1-4; size: -; V: TRBV21-1; D: -; DNA: TGTGCCAGCAGCAAAGAAGTCGAGGTCTGGGGCGATAATGAAAAACTGTTTTTT; CDR3: CASSKEVEVWGDNEKLFF
J: TRBJ1-1; size: -; V: TRBV15; D: -; DNA: TGTGCCACCAGCAGAGACGCAGGCACTGAAGCTTTCTTT; CDR3: CATSRDAGTEAFF
J: TRBJ2-7; size: -; V: TRBV18; D: -; DNA: TGTGCCAGCTCGCCAAGTAGGAGCCACGAGCAGTACTTC; CDR3: CASSPSRSHEQYF
J: TRBJ1-2; size: -; V: TRBV19; D: -; DNA: TGTGCCAGTACCGCATCCGGGGGAGCTAACTATGGCTACACCTTC; CDR3: CASTASGGANYGYTF
J: TRBJ1-3; size: few; V: TRBV2; D: -; DNA: TGTGCCAGCACACCCGGTGGAAACACCATATATTTT; CDR3: CASTPGGNTIYF
J: TRBJ1-4; size: -; V: TRBV27; D: TRBD1; DNA: TGTGCCAGCAGTCGAGTACAGGGGTCCCAAGCCTCTGGTGAAAAACTGTTTTTT; CDR3: CASSRVQGSQASGEKLFF
J: TRBJ1-6; size: -; V: TRBV6-5; D: TRBD1; DNA: TGTGCCAGCAGTTATCACAGGGGGCGGGTGAATTCACCCCTCCACTTT; CDR3: CASSYHRGRVNSPLHF
J: TRBJ2-2; size: -; V: TRBV7-3; D: -; DNA: TGTGCCAGCAGCTTCGGGACACTCGGGGAGCTGTTTTTT; CDR3: CASSFGTLGELFF
J: TRBJ1-5; size: -; V: TRBV24-1; D: TRBD1; DNA: TGTGCCACCAGTCCGGCAGGGGGCTATCAGCCCCAGCATTTT; CDR3: CATSPAGGYQPQHF
J: TRBJ1-4; size: -; V: TRBV19; D: -; DNA: TGTGCCAGTAGTATCTCCGGGGGTGAAAAACTGTTTTTT; CDR3: CASSISGGEKLFF
J: TRBJ1-1; size: -; V: TRBV4-1; D: -; DNA: TGCGCCAGCAGCCAAGACAGGGGAGAACCTGAAGCTTTCTTT; CDR3: CASSQDRGEPEAFF
J: TRBJ2-1; size: -; V: TRBV5-4; D: TRBD2; DNA: TGTGCCAGCAGCTCCCGGGGGGGGTCCCTCAATGAGCAGTTCTTC; CDR3: CASSSRGGSLNEQFF
J: TRBJ1-3; size: once; V: TRBV5-6; D: -; DNA: TGTGCCAGCAGCTGGAGGCCATCCTCTGGAAACACCATATATTTT; CDR3: CASSWRPSSGNTIYF
J: TRBJ1-1; size: once; V: TRBV10-3; D: TRBD1; DNA: TGTGCCATCAGTGATTTGACAGGGGGACCTGAAGCTTTCTTT; CDR3: CAISDLTGGPEAFF
J: TRBJ1-1; size: -; V: TRBV3-1/TRBV3-2; D: -; DNA: TGTGCCAGCAGCCCTTCTAGGGGGAACACTGAAGCTTTCTTT; CDR3: CASSPSRGNTEAFF
J: TRBJ2-1; size: -; V: TRBV11-2; D: -; DNA: TGTGCCAGCAGCTTAGAGGCAGTTAATGAGCAGTTCTTC; CDR3: CASSLEAVNEQFF
J: TRBJ1-1; size: -; V: TRBV28; D: -; DNA: TGTGCCAGCAGCCATTCTTGGGCAAGGAACACTGAAGCTTTCTTT; CDR3: CASSHSWARNTEAFF
J: TRBJ1-5; size: -; V: TRBV18; D: -; DNA: TGTGCCAGCTCACCTGACAGGAATCAGCCCCAGCATTTT; CDR3: CASSPDRNQPQHF
J: TRBJ2-1; size: -; V: TRBV18; D: TRBD2; DNA: TGTGCCAGCTCCGCGACTAGCGGGGGGGCCGGGGAGCAGTTCTTC; CDR3: CASSATSGGAGEQFF
J: TRBJ1-2; size: -; V: TRBV5-1; D: -; DNA: TGCGCCAGCGGCAAACCGGGACACGACTATGGCTACACCTTC; CDR3: CASGKPGHDYGYTF
J: TRBJ2-5; size: -; V: TRBV14; D: TRBD2; DNA: TGTGCCAGCAGCCAAGATGGAATTAGCGGGGTAAAAGAGACCCAGTACTTC; CDR3: CASSQDGISGVKETQYF
J: TRBJ2-3; size: -; V: TRBV6-1; D: -; DNA: TGTGCCAGCAGTGACAGGACTGCTTGGAATACGCAGTATTTT; CDR3: CASSDRTAWNTQYF
J: TRBJ2-1; size: -; V: TRBV5-5; D: TRBD1; DNA: TGTGCCAGCAGCCCTCCTCAGGGGGCATACAATGAGCAGTTCTTC; CDR3: CASSPPQGAYNEQFF